The present entry profiles one T cell receptor beta chain with its context. Unsorted material relied on tens of millions of PBMCs as the source of genomic DNA. The sample is drawn from a study of shared clonotypes between healthy human individuals. V was trimmed by 0 bases and J by 2 bases, leaving 6 bases between them. This CDR3 spans 14 amino acids. The V gene's germline CDR1 is SGDLS and CDR2 YYNGEE. Profiled with immunoSEQ multiplex PCR; TCRdb holds only in-frame clones, not every one. Of some 490,000 clones in the sample, around 80% were seen once. The chain is built from TRBV9 and TRBJ2-1, with D possibly TRBD2 on 5 matching bases. The clonotype comes from a middle-aged woman in good health. Some clones in this sample may be carry-over from other donors' samples. What was sequenced was PBMCs. CDR3 coding DNA: TGTGCCAGCAGCGTAGGAGGGACCTACAATGAGCAGTTCTTC. Amino acid sequence: CASSVGGTYNEQFF.